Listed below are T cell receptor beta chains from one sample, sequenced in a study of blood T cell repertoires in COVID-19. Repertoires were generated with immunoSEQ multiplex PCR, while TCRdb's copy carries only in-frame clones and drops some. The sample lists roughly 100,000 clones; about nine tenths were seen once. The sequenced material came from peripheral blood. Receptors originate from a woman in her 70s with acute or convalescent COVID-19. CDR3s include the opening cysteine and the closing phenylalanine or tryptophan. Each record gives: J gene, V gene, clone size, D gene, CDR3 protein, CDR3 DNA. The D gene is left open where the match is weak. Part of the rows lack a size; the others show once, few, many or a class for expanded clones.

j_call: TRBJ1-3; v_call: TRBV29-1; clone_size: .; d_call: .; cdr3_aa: CSVGVGLSGNTIYF; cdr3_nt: TGCAGCGTTGGGGTTGGACTCTCTGGAAACACCATATATTTT
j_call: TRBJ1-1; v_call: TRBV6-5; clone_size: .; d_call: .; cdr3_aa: CASRTTGNTEAFF; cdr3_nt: TGTGCCAGCAGAACGACAGGGAACACTGAAGCTTTCTTT
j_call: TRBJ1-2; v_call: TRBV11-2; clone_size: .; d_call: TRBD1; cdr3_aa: CASSRTGGVNYGYTF; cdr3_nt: TGTGCCAGCAGCCGGACAGGGGGCGTTAACTATGGCTACACCTTC
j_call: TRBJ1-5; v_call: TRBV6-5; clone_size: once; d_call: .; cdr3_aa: CASSQVSFNQPQHF; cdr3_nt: TGTGCCAGCAGCCAGGTCAGTTTCAATCAGCCCCAGCATTTT
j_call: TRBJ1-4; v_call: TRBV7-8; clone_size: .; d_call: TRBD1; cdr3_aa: CASSPLLRDRGTIGEKLFF; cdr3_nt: TGTGCCAGCAGTCCCCTCCTTAGGGACAGGGGGACCATTGGTGAAAAACTGTTTTTT
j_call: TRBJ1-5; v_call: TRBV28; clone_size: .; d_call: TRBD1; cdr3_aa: CASSPPAGDRVQPQHF; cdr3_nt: TGTGCCAGCAGTCCCCCCGCCGGGGACAGGGTTCAGCCCCAGCATTTT
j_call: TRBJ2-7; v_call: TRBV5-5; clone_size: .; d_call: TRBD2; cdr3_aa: CASSRSPSGSGEQYF; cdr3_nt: TGTGCCAGCAGCCGATCCCCTAGCGGGAGTGGCGAGCAGTACTTC
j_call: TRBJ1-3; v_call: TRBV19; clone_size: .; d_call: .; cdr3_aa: CASRPQGDGNTIYF; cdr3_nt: TGTGCCAGTAGACCACAGGGTGATGGAAACACCATATATTTT
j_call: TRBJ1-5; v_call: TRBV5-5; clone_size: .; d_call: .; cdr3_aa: CASSRHPSGQPQHF; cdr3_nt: TGTGCCAGCAGCCGACATCCGTCGGGGCAGCCCCAGCATTTT
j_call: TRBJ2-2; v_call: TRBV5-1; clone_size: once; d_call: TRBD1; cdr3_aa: CASSLGQGVNTGELFF; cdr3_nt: TGCGCCAGCAGCTTGGGACAGGGAGTAAACACCGGGGAGCTGTTTTTT
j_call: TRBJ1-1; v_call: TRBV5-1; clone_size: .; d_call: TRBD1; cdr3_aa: CASSRSPRTGGSAEAFF; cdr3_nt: TGCGCCAGCAGCCGCTCACCCCGGACAGGGGGCAGCGCTGAAGCTTTCTTT
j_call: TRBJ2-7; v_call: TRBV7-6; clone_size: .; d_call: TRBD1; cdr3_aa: CASSLGGQGSYEQYF; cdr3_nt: TGTGCCAGCAGCTTAGGGGGACAGGGCTCCTACGAGCAGTACTTC
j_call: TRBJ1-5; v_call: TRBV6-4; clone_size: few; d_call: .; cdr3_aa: CASSDGTLHEVSNQPQHF; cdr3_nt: TGTGCCAGCAGTGACGGGACACTTCACGAGGTTAGCAATCAGCCCCAGCATTTT
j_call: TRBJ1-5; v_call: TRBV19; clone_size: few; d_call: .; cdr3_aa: CARSHNQPQHF; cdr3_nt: TGTGCCAGAAGTCACAATCAGCCCCAGCATTTT
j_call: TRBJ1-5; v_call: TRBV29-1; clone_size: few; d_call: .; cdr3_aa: CSVLDGNQPQHF; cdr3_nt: TGCAGCGTCCTCGACGGGAATCAGCCCCAGCATTTT
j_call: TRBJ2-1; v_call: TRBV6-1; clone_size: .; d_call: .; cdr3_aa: CASSEAVAVLYNEQFF; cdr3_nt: TGTGCCAGCAGTGAAGCGGTAGCGGTGCTCTACAATGAGCAGTTCTTC
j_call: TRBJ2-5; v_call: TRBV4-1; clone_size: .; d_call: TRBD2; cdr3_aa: CASSPSGGAWETQYF; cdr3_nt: TGCGCCAGCAGCCCTAGCGGGGGGGCGTGGGAGACCCAGTACTTC
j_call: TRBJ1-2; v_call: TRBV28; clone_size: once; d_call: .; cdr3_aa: CASRNPGTGNNYGYTF; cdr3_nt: TGTGCCAGCAGGAACCCCGGGACTGGAAATAACTATGGCTACACCTTC
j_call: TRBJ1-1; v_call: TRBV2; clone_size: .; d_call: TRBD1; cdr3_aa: CATTQGVGLANTEAFF; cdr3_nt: TGTGCCACAACACAGGGGGTGGGATTGGCGAACACTGAAGCTTTCTTT
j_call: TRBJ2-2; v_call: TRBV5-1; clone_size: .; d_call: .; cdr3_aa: CASSLSLDAGELFF; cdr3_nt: TGCGCCAGCAGCTTATCACTAGATGCCGGGGAGCTGTTTTTT
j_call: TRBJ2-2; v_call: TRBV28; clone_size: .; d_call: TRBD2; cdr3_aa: CASSFGGSVGELFF; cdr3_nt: TGTGCCAGCAGTTTCGGCGGGAGTGTCGGGGAGCTGTTTTTT
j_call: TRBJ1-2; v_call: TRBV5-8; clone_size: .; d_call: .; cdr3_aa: CASSFDGRLLSNYGYTF; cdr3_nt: TGTGCCAGCAGCTTCGACGGCAGGCTCCTTTCTAACTATGGCTACACCTTC
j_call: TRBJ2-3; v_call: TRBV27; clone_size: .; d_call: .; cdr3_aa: CASSFSGVADTQYF; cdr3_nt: TGTGCCAGCAGTTTTTCCGGGGTAGCAGATACGCAGTATTTT
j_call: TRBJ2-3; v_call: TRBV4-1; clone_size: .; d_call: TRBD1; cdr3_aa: CASSQTAGTGLAKDTQYF; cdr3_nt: TGCGCCAGCAGCCAAACCGCCGGGACAGGGCTGGCTAAAGATACGCAGTATTTT
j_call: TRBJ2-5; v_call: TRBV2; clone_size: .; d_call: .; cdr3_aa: CASSPMGATEKTQYF; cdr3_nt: TGTGCCAGCAGTCCCATGGGGGCGACAGAAAAGACCCAGTACTTC
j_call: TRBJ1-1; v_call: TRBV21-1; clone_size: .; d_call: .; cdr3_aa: CASSAPGAFF; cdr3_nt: TGTGCCAGCAGCGCCCCCGGAGCTTTCTTT
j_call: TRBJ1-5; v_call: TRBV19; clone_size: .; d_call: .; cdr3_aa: CASSPGGGYQPQHF; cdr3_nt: TGTGCCAGTAGCCCTGGGGGGGGCTATCAGCCCCAGCATTTT
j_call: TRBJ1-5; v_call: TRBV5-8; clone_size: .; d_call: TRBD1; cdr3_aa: CASSRGTGNSNQPQHF; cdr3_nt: TGTGCCAGCAGCCGGGGGACAGGGAATAGCAATCAGCCCCAGCATTTT
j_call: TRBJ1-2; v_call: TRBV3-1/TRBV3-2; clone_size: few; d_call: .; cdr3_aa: CASSQRGGSNGYTF; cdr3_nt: TGTGCCAGCAGCCAAAGGGGGGGATCTAATGGCTACACCTTC
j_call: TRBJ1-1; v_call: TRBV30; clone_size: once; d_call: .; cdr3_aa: CAWSQGMNTEAFF; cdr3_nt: TGTGCCTGGAGTCAGGGTATGAACACTGAAGCTTTCTTT
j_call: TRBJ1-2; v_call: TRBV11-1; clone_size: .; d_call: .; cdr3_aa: CASSLDRVTGYTF; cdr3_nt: TGTGCCAGCAGCTTAGATCGGGTAACTGGCTACACCTTC
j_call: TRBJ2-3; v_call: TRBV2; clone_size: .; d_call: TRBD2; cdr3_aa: CASSPIGEGHKDTQYF; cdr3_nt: TGTGCCAGCAGCCCCATTGGGGAGGGTCATAAAGATACGCAGTATTTT
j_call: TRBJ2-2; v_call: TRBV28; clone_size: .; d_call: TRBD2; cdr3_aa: CASSFLAGVTGELFF; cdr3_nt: TGTGCCAGCAGTTTTCTAGCGGGAGTCACCGGGGAGCTGTTTTTT
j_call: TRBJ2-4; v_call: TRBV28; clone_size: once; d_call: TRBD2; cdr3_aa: CASTRGSGTYIQYF; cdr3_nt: TGTGCCAGCACAAGGGGTAGCGGGACATACATTCAGTACTTC
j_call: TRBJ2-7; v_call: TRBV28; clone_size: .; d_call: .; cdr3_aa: CASNKRGSSYEQYF; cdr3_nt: TGTGCCAGCAATAAAAGGGGGAGCTCCTACGAGCAGTACTTC
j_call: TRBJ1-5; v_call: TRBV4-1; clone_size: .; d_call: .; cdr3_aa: CASSQESRGVNQPQHF; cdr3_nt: TGCGCCAGCAGCCAAGAAAGTCGGGGGGTCAATCAGCCCCAGCATTTT
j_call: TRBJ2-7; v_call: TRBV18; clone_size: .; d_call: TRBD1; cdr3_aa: CASRRQGAYEQYF; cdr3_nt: TGTGCCAGCAGAAGACAGGGGGCTTACGAGCAGTACTTC
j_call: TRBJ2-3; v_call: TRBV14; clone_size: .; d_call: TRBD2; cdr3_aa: CASSPRGGWTDTQYF; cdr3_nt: TGTGCCAGCAGCCCCCGGGGGGGCTGGACAGATACGCAGTATTTT
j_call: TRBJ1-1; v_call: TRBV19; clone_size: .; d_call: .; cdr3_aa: CASSQQGNTEAFF; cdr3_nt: TGTGCCAGTAGTCAGCAGGGGAACACTGAAGCTTTCTTT
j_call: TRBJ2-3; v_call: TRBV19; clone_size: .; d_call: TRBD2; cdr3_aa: CASKVGGAGGATQYF; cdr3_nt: TGTGCCAGTAAGGTGGGAGGAGCGGGGGGTGCTACGCAGTATTTT
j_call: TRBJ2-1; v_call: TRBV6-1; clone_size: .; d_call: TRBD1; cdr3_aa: CASSDNRGRTYNEQFF; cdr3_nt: TGTGCCAGCAGTGATAACAGGGGGCGGACCTACAATGAGCAGTTCTTC
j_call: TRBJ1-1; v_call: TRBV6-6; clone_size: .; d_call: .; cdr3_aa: CASRPRQENTEAFF; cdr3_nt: TGTGCCAGCAGACCCCGACAGGAGAACACTGAAGCTTTCTTT